The rows below give T cell receptor beta chains drawn from one sample of a study of cytomegalovirus exposure and HLA in healthy donors. Here immunoSEQ multiplex PCR was the method, and the copy in TCRdb shows in-frame clones only, minus some. This sample carries around 210,000 clones, roughly 77% of them seen once, and the ten largest clones take around 0.38%. Specimen: PBMCs. These receptors originate from a male donor in good health and CMV-seropositive. Each CDR3 is given with its conserved first and last residue. D genes are given only for firm matches. Not every row has a clone size; where given, it reads once, few, many or a size class.

clone_size,v_call,j_call,d_call,cdr3_nt,cdr3_aa
few,TRBV7-2,TRBJ2-7,-,TGTGCCAGCAGCGTCCTGGACACCTACGAGCAGTACTTC,CASSVLDTYEQYF
-,TRBV6-4,TRBJ1-1,-,TGTGCCAGCGCCCAGCAGGAGAACACTGAAGCTTTCTTT,CASAQQENTEAFF
-,TRBV7-2,TRBJ2-1,-,TGTGCCAGCAGCTTAGCTAGGGAGTACAATGAGCAGCTCTTC,CASSLAREYNEQLF
-,TRBV14,TRBJ1-6,-,TGTGCCAGCAGCCTTGCAGGATCTTTGAGTAATTCACCCCTCCACTTT,CASSLAGSLSNSPLHF
few,TRBV2,TRBJ1-3,-,TGTGCCAGCAGGCAGGAATCACCTGGAAACACCATATATTTT,CASRQESPGNTIYF
-,TRBV6-6,TRBJ2-7,TRBD2,TGTGCCATCGTAGCGGGAGGGAAGCCCTACGAGCAGTACTTC,CAIVAGGKPYEQYF
-,TRBV18,TRBJ1-2,-,TGTGCCAGCTCACTAGACAGGCCTGCTCCCTCTGGCTACACCTTC,CASSLDRPAPSGYTF
-,TRBV9,TRBJ2-3,-,TGTGCCAGCAGCGGCAGGGGTAGCACAGATACGCAGTATTTT,CASSGRGSTDTQYF
-,TRBV12-2,TRBJ1-1,-,TGTGCAAGTCGCTTAGCGACTAACACTGAAGCTTTCTTT,CASRLATNTEAFF
few,TRBV28,TRBJ1-5,TRBD1,TGTGCCAGCAGTCCCTGGACAGGGGAAAGCAATCAGCCCCAGCATTTT,CASSPWTGESNQPQHF
-,TRBV13,TRBJ2-5,TRBD1,TGTGCCAGCAGCCGGGACAGGCAAGAGACCCAGTACTTC,CASSRDRQETQYF
-,TRBV5-4,TRBJ2-1,TRBD1,TGTGCCACCAACCGACGGGACAGCAACAATGAGCAGTTCTTC,CATNRRDSNNEQFF
once,TRBV5-1,TRBJ2-4,-,TGCGCCAGCAGCCAGTCCCCGGGAGCCAAAAACATTCAGTACTTC,CASSQSPGAKNIQYF
-,TRBV7-2,TRBJ1-5,-,TGTGCCAGCAGCTTAGCGGGGCAGCTTCATCAGCCCCAGCATTTT,CASSLAGQLHQPQHF
-,TRBV14,TRBJ1-2,-,TGTGCCAGCAGCCCTCAAACGGGGGGAGGCTACACCTTC,CASSPQTGGGYTF
-,TRBV7-9,TRBJ2-2,-,TGTTCCAGCAGCGATCGCGGGATCACCGGGGAGCTGTTTTTT,CSSSDRGITGELFF
-,TRBV5-6,TRBJ1-3,-,TGTGCCAGCAGCTTGGACAGAGTCTCTGGAAACACCATATATTTT,CASSLDRVSGNTIYF
-,TRBV18,TRBJ2-1,-,TGTGCCAGCTCACCGACAGCAGGAAGCTCCTACAATGAGCAGTTCTTC,CASSPTAGSSYNEQFF
-,TRBV28,TRBJ1-5,TRBD1,TGTGCCAGCAGTTCAGGGGGTTCAGGTCAGCCCCAGCATTTT,CASSSGGSGQPQHF
-,TRBV19,TRBJ1-3,-,TGTGCCAGTAGATCACTGAGAGGAAACACCATATATTTT,CASRSLRGNTIYF
-,TRBV28,TRBJ1-1,-,TGTGCCAGCAGTTTATTTGGACAGCCCACTGAAGCTTTCTTT,CASSLFGQPTEAFF
-,TRBV7-9,TRBJ2-7,TRBD1,TGTGCCAGCAGCTCGTTGACAGGGATACACGAGCAGTACTTC,CASSSLTGIHEQYF
-,TRBV7-8,TRBJ1-6,-,TGTGCCAGCAGCCAAGGGAGAGATTCACCCCTCCACTTT,CASSQGRDSPLHF
-,TRBV28,TRBJ2-1,TRBD2,TGTGCCAGCAGTTTATCCATGCCAGGCGGGAGGCAGGCTCGTGAGCAGTTCTTC,CASSLSMPGGRQAREQFF
once,TRBV2,TRBJ1-5,TRBD1,TGTGCCAGCAGTGACAATACAGGGGATCAGCCCCAGCATTTT,CASSDNTGDQPQHF
-,TRBV28,TRBJ2-1,TRBD2,TGTGCCAGCAGCTCCGGGGGGGGACTTTCCTACAATGAGCAGTTCTTC,CASSSGGGLSYNEQFF
once,TRBV25-1,TRBJ2-7,-,TGTGCCAGCAGTGACCCAGGGCGCTCCTACGAGCAGTACTTC,CASSDPGRSYEQYF
-,TRBV7-8,TRBJ2-5,-,TGTGCCAGCAGCTTAGGCAGGGTTGAGACCCAGTACTTC,CASSLGRVETQYF
-,TRBV6-5,TRBJ2-2,-,TGTGCCAGCAGCCACGGCGGCTACACCGGGGAGCTGTTTTTT,CASSHGGYTGELFF
few,TRBV7-2,TRBJ2-7,-,TGTGCCAGCAGCGAGAAATACGAGCAGTACTTC,CASSEKYEQYF
-,TRBV4-2,TRBJ1-2,-,TGTGCCAGCAGCCAAGACCCACACCTAGCTAACTATGGCTACACCTTC,CASSQDPHLANYGYTF